The rows below give T cell receptor beta chains drawn from one sample of a study of Graves' ophthalmopathy and Graves' hyperthyroidism. TCRdb recomputed calls from the multiplex PCR reads with MiXCR, one row per CDR3 protein. The data contain about 1.1 million distinct CDR3 sequences, 36% of them singletons. The specimen was peripheral blood or thyroid tissue (not recorded which). The receptors derive from an adult man with Graves' hyperthyroidism. The CDR3 runs from the conserved cysteine through the conserved F or W. D genes are given only for firm matches. Clone size is stated in some rows and not others, as once, few, many or a class when expanded.

size | J | D | V | CDR3 | DNA
NA | TRBJ1-2 | NA | TRBV6-6 | CASSYSKAGYGYTF | TGTGCCAGCAGTTACTCTAAGGCTGGCTATGGCTACACCTTC
many | TRBJ1-1 | TRBD1 | TRBV7-9 | CASSQGQGALSTEAFF | TGTGCCAGCAGCCAAGGACAGGGGGCGCTGAGCACTGAAGCTTTCTTT
many | TRBJ2-5 | TRBD1 | TRBV20-1 | CSATGTGGNLETQYF | TGCAGTGCCACTGGGACAGGGGGCAACCTGGAGACCCAGTACTTC
NA | TRBJ2-7 | NA | TRBV14 | CASSPLGDLDYYEQYF | TGTGCCAGCAGCCCGCTCGGGGACCTGGACTACTACGAGCAGTACTTC
NA | TRBJ1-2 | NA | TRBV30 | CAWSVLRDGAYTF | TGTGCCTGGAGTGTACTGAGGGACGGAGCCTACACCTTC
many | TRBJ2-6 | TRBD2 | TRBV20-1 | CSVSSLAGDSGANVLTF | TGCAGTGTCAGTAGTCTAGCGGGCGACTCTGGGGCCAACGTCCTGACTTTC
NA | TRBJ1-1 | NA | TRBV7-9 | CASSLGGGEPFF | TGTGCCAGCAGCTTAGGCGGGGGCGAGCCTTTCTTT
many | TRBJ1-5 | TRBD1 | TRBV15 | CATSGQVHHQPQHF | TGTGCCACCAGCGGACAGGTACATCATCAGCCCCAGCATTTT
many | TRBJ2-7 | NA | TRBV20-1 | CSAPPDAVLQYF | TGCAGTGCCCCCCCCGACGCGGTACTGCAGTACTTC
many | TRBJ2-7 | TRBD2 | TRBV20-1 | CSARLLGTSGTGEQYF | TGCAGTGCTAGGTTACTCGGGACTAGCGGGACCGGAGAGCAGTACTTC
NA | TRBJ2-7 | NA | TRBV28 | CASSSRGLGYEQYF | TGTGCCAGCAGTTCCAGGGGCTTGGGCTACGAGCAGTACTTC
NA | TRBJ1-1 | TRBD1 | TRBV29-1 | CSGRQQGTGGMNTEAFF | TGCAGCGGCCGACAGCAGGGGACAGGGGGCATGAACACTGAAGCTTTCTTT
many | TRBJ2-7 | NA | TRBV7-9 | CASSSPTRSSYEQYF | TGTGCCAGCAGCTCACCGACAAGAAGCTCCTACGAGCAGTACTTC
few | TRBJ1-5 | NA | TRBV4-1 | CASSQVRGVGPNQPQHF | TGCGCCAGCAGCCAAGTTCGAGGGGTCGGTCCCAATCAGCCCCAGCATTTT
many | TRBJ1-1 | NA | TRBV4-3 | CASSPGYGNTEAFF | TGCGCCAGCAGCCCCGGTTACGGGAACACTGAAGCTTTCTTT
many | TRBJ1-5 | NA | TRBV15 | CATSRSGGQASNQPQHF | TGTGCCACCAGCCGCTCAGGTGGGCAGGCAAGCAATCAGCCCCAGCATTTT
few | TRBJ1-1 | NA | TRBV29-1 | CSVADRPHNTEAFF | TGCAGCGTTGCTGACAGGCCACATAACACTGAAGCTTTCTTT
many | TRBJ2-5 | TRBD1 | TRBV7-9 | CASSARDSNQETQYF | TGTGCCAGCAGCGCCCGGGACAGCAATCAAGAGACCCAGTACTTC
few | TRBJ2-7 | TRBD2 | TRBV7-2 | CASRSSGRLSSYEQYF | TGTGCCAGCAGATCTAGCGGGAGGTTGAGCTCCTACGAGCAGTACTTC
NA | TRBJ2-5 | TRBD1 | TRBV5-4 | CASRSTRGLGETQYF | TGTGCCAGCAGGTCGACCAGGGGGCTGGGTGAGACCCAGTACTTC
few | TRBJ2-5 | NA | TRBV7-2 | CASSFNPGGVIETQYF | TGTGCCAGCAGCTTTAATCCGGGGGGCGTAATCGAGACCCAGTACTTC
many | TRBJ1-5 | NA | TRBV20-1 | CSARAGGADQPQHF | TGCAGTGCTAGAGCCGGGGGCGCCGATCAGCCCCAGCATTTT
NA | TRBJ1-5 | NA | TRBV2 | CASNAVQPQHF | TGTGCCAGCAACGCGGTCCAGCCCCAGCATTTT
NA | TRBJ2-5 | TRBD2 | TRBV5-1 | CASSLSPGRAETQYF | TGCGCCAGCAGCTTGTCCCCAGGGAGGGCGGAGACCCAGTACTTC
NA | TRBJ2-2 | NA | TRBV7-9 | CASSPGANLKRELFF | TGTGCCAGCAGCCCGGGGGCCAACCTCAAGCGGGAGCTGTTTTTT
NA | TRBJ1-4 | NA | TRBV7-9 | CASSPSGQKNEKLFF | TGTGCCAGCAGCCCAAGCGGACAGAAGAATGAAAAACTGTTTTTT
many | TRBJ2-7 | TRBD1 | TRBV29-1 | CSAGTGNSYEQYF | TGCAGCGCCGGGACAGGGAACTCCTACGAGCAGTACTTC
many | TRBJ1-1 | TRBD1 | TRBV7-8 | CASSLVTGRNTEAFF | TGTGCCAGCAGCTTAGTGACAGGGAGGAACACTGAAGCTTTCTTT
few | TRBJ2-6 | NA | TRBV3-1 | CASSHPGGSGANVLTF | TGTGCCAGCAGCCACCCAGGGGGGTCTGGGGCCAACGTCCTGACTTTC